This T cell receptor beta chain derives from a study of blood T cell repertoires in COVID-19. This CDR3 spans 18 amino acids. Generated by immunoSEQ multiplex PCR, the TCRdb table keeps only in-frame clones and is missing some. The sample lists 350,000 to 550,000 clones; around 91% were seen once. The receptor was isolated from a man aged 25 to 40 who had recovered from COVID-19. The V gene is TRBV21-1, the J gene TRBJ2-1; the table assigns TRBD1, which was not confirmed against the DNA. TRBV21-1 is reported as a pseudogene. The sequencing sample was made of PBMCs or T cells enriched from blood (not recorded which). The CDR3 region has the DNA TGTGCCAGCAGCAAAGTCCGTCGGACACTCCCTTTCTCCAATGAGCAGTTCTTC. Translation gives CASSKVRRTLPFSNEQFF.